Below are 21 T cell receptor beta chains sequenced from a single sample in a study of blood T cell repertoires in COVID-19. TCRdb's table, derived via immunoSEQ multiplex PCR, lists solely in-frame clones and lacks some. The repertoire holds under 300,000 clones, with about nine tenths as singletons. Specimen: peripheral blood. The receptors originated from a woman in her thirties or forties who had recovered from COVID-19.

This chain uses TRBV19 with TRBJ1-6; 9 bases fit TRBD1. The CDR3 extends over 16 amino acids. The germline CDR1 and CDR2 sequences are LNHDA and SQIVND (reference sequence). Trimming cost V 5 bases and J 10 bases; bases outside gene matches: 12. The CDR3 bases are TGTGCCAGTAGTCCACGGACAGGGGTCATAAGCTCACCCCTCCACTTT. Protein sequence: CASSPRTGVISSPLHF.

The J gene is TRBJ2-7, the V gene TRBV14; no firm D call. V was shortened by 4 bases and J by 2 bases, with 12 bases between the two germline ends. The germline gives CDR1 SGHDN, CDR2 FVKESK. CDR3 size: 14 residues. The CDR3, as DNA: TGTGCCAGCAGCCGACACCGTGAGACCTACGAGCAGTACTTC. Protein sequence: CASSRHRETYEQYF. The variable domain in full, completed from reference TRBV14 and TRBJ2-7, reads EAGVTQFPSHSVIEKGQTVTLRCDPISGHDNLYWYRRVMGKEIKFLLHFVKESKQDESGMPNNRFLAERTGGTYSTLKVQPAELEDSGVYFCASSRHRETYEQYFGPGTRLTVT.

The V call is TRBV30, the J call TRBJ2-5; 8 bases align to TRBD1. V trimming: 7 bases; J trimming: 1 base; junction bases outside the gene matches: 2. Germline loops: CDR1 GTSNPN, CDR2 SVGIG (reference sequence). This CDR3 spans 12 amino acids. The CDR3 spells CAYDRGQETQYF. The CDR3 DNA is TGTGCCTACGACAGGGGCCAAGAGACCCAGTACTTC.

This clone was seen more than once but under ten times. The chain is built from TRBV18 and TRBJ1-6; D gene ambiguous. The CDR3 sequence is 15 residues long. The germline V gene encodes CDR1 KGHSH and CDR2 LQKENI. V shed 1 base and J shed 9 bases, with 13 bases lying between them. The CDR3 here is CASSPRELDVSPLHF. CDR3 DNA: TGTGCCAGCTCACCACGAGAGCTAGACGTTTCACCCCTCCACTTT.

This clone was counted between two and nine times. Here the CDR3 DNA reads TGTGCCTGGAGTGACTCCGGGACTAGCGCAGAGACCCAGTACTTC. Translating gives CAWSDSGTSAETQYF. The chain employs TRBV30 and TRBJ2-5, with TRBD2 identical over 10 bases. V dropped 1 base and J dropped 4; count of bases not matched to a gene: 6. Germline values: CDR1 GTSNPN, CDR2 SVGIG (reference sequence). This CDR3 contains 15 residues.

This rearrangement joins TRBV18 to TRBJ2-7; D may be TRBD1 (5 bases). The germline V gene has CDR1 KGHSH and CDR2 LQKENI. The CDR3 has 13 amino acids. Deletions cut 1 base from V and 4 bases from J, with 8 bases between. DNA for the CDR3: TGTGCCAGCTCACCACTCAGGGCTTACGAGCAGTACTTC. Its translation is CASSPLRAYEQYF.

This rearrangement joins TRBV7-3 to TRBJ2-3; 11 bases are a match to TRBD2. V shed 6 bases and J 4 bases; nucleotides not matched to a gene: 9. The CDR3 contains 16 residues. The V gene's germline CDR1 is SGHTA and CDR2 FQGTGA. CDR3 nucleotides: TGTGCCAGCAGATCCACTAGCGGGAGTTCCCCAGATACGCAGTATTTT. Encoded protein: CASRSTSGSSPDTQYF.

This clone appeared a single time. This chain uses TRBV9 with TRBJ2-5; the D gene is possibly TRBD1 (5 bases). Trimming removed 0 bases from V and 7 bases from J, with 19 bases in between. Germline V gene sequence: CDR1 SGDLS, CDR2 YYNGEE. The CDR3 consists of 16 residues. CDR3: CASSVEALDWGGTQYF. In nucleotides, the CDR3 is TGTGCCAGCAGCGTAGAGGCCCTGGATTGGGGCGGGACCCAGTACTTC.

Comment on this clone: Distinct nucleotide sequences in the sample also encode this CDR3. The rearrangement uses TRBV18 and TRBJ2-2; D possibly corresponds to TRBD2 (5 bases). The ends were cut back, 2 bases at V and 4 bases at J, with 11 bases in the middle. The CDR3 covers 15 residues. Germline V CDR1 and CDR2: KGHSH, LQKENI. This CDR3 is CASSPGDRGTGELFF. DNA for the CDR3: TGTGCCAGCTCACCAGGGGATCGGGGCACCGGGGAGCTGTTTTTT.

This chain joins TRBV3-1 (or the pseudogene TRBV3-2) and TRBJ1-4, with D uncertain. The CDR3 consists of 13 residues. V lost 0 bases to trimming and J lost 12 bases, with 11 bases between them. The V gene's germline CDR1 is LGHDT and CDR2 YNNKEL (reference sequence). Here the CDR3 reads CASSQEAAPELFF. DNA of the CDR3: TGTGCCAGCAGCCAAGAAGCGGCGCCGGAACTGTTTTTT.

CDR3 bases: TGTGCCTGGATGACTAGCGGCTTCACAGATACGCAGTATTTT. It yields the protein CAWMTSGFTDTQYF. This sequence joins TRBV30 and TRBJ2-3; TRBD2 matches at 9 bases. Trimming cost V 4 bases and J 2 bases; bases outside gene matches: 4. Looked up from germline, CDR1 is GTSNPN and CDR2 is SVGIG (reference sequence). CDR3 length: 14 residues.

This chain links TRBV28 with TRBJ2-1, with 8 bases aligning to TRBD2. The germline V gene encodes CDR1 MDHEN and CDR2 SYDVKM. The CDR3 sequence is 17 residues long. V lost 5 bases to trimming and J lost 4 bases; unmatched junction nucleotides: 13. The chain's CDR3 is CASSHPGDGRDYNEQFF. In nucleotides, the CDR3 is TGTGCCAGCAGTCATCCCGGGGACGGGAGGGATTACAATGAGCAGTTCTTC.

This chain joins TRBV18 and TRBJ1-5; tentatively, D is TRBD1 (5 bases). This CDR3 is 16 amino acids long. Deletions cut 2 bases from V and 6 bases from J, with 17 bases between. Germline values: CDR1 KGHSH, CDR2 LQKENI. The CDR3 DNA is TGTGCCAGCTCACCAGCACGCGGGGGAGGAGGTCAGCCCCAGCATTTT. Amino acid sequence: CASSPARGGGGQPQHF.

CDR3 in DNA: TGTGCCAGCAGCCGACTAGCGGGGCCCTCCTACGAGCAGTACTTC. Translating it yields CASSRLAGPSYEQYF. The J gene is TRBJ2-7, the V gene TRBV7-9, with 11 bases lining up with TRBD2. Losses at the gene ends were 5 bases for V and 0 bases for J; bases not matched to a gene: 3. Looked up from germline, CDR1 is SEHNR and CDR2 is FQNEAQ (reference sequence). The CDR3 loop spans 15 amino acids.

The V call is TRBV7-9, the J call TRBJ1-2; D is uncertain. The ends were cut back, 1 base at V and 7 bases at J, with 4 bases in the middle. Germline-derived CDR1 and CDR2 are SEHNR and FQNEAQ (reference sequence). The CDR3 covers 11 residues. The DNA for the CDR3 is TGTGCCAGCAGCTTAGGGGCTGGCTACACCTTC. Translated: CASSLGAGYTF.

The chain uses TRBV7-3 and TRBJ2-5, with a tentative D call TRBD2 (6 bases). CDR3 size: 13 residues. Germline-derived CDR1 and CDR2 are SGHTA and FQGTGA. Trimming pared 6 bases from V and 4 bases from J, leaving 12 bases between. CDR3 protein: CASSGGTGETQYF. DNA for the CDR3: TGTGCCAGCAGTGGCGGGACCGGAGAGACCCAGTACTTC.

This rearrangement joins TRBV9 to TRBJ2-1, with D possibly TRBD2 on 6 matching bases. The germline gives CDR1 SGDLS, CDR2 YYNGEE. Trimming shortened V by 5 bases and J by 4 bases, and 22 bases separated the two germline ends. CDR3 size: 17 residues. The CDR3 is CASSNNPDSGFYNEQFF. The DNA of the CDR3 is TGTGCCAGCAGTAACAACCCAGACAGCGGGTTTTACAATGAGCAGTTCTTC.

The rearrangement uses TRBV2 and TRBJ2-1, with a possible D match to TRBD1 (6 bases). Looked up from germline, CDR1 is SNHLY and CDR2 is FYNNEI. Trimming removed 8 bases from V and 2 bases from J, with 13 bases in between. This CDR3 comprises 14 residues. The CDR3 loop is CASGHRDTYNEQFF. CDR3 bases: TGTGCCAGCGGCCACCGGGACACCTACAATGAGCAGTTCTTC.

The gene calls are TRBV7-8 and TRBJ1-3; the D is unclear. Between the trimmed V and J ends, which lost 1 base and 4 bases, there was a span of 20 bases. From germline, CDR1 is SGHVS and CDR2 FQNEAQ. The CDR3 spans 18 residues. The CDR3: CASSLGSVTTTRGNTIYF. The CDR3 DNA reads as TGTGCCAGCAGCTTAGGTAGCGTGACAACCACGAGAGGAAACACCATATATTTT.

CDR3 in DNA: TGTGCCATCAGTGAGTCAGGGGGAATAGCCAAAAACATTCAGTACTTC. It codes for CAISESGGIAKNIQYF. This sequence joins TRBV10-3 and TRBJ2-4; perhaps TRBD1 as D (6 bases). Germline-derived CDR1 and CDR2 are ENHRY and SYGVKD. There are 16 residues in the CDR3. The V and J ends lost 0 bases and 0 bases respectively, with 9 bases between them.

This clone was seen many times. The V call is TRBV7-9, the J call TRBJ2-2, with TRBD1 identical over 12 bases. The germline V gene has CDR1 SEHNR and CDR2 FQNEAQ (reference sequence). There are 15 residues in the CDR3. The ends lost 6 bases at V and 6 bases at J; junction bases unmatched: 5. CDR3 coding DNA: TGTGCCAGCAGGACCGGGACAGGGGGCCCCGGGGAGCTGTTTTTT. The encoded protein is CASRTGTGGPGELFF.